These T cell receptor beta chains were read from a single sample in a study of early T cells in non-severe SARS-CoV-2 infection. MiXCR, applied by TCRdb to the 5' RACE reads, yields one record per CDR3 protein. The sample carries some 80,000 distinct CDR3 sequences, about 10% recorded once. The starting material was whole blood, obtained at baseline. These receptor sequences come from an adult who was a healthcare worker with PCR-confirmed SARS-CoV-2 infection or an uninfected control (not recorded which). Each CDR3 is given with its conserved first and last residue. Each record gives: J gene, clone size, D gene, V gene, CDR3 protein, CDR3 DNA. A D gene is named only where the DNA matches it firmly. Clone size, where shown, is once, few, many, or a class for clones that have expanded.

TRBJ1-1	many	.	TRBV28	CASSPAGLPIGAFF	TGTGCCAGCAGTCCCGCAGGACTCCCGATAGGAGCTTTCTTT
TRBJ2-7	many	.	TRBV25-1	CASSSRDNYEQYF	TGTGCCAGCAGTAGCAGGGACAACTACGAGCAGTACTTC
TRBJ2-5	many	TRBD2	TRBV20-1	CSAHPWEREEETQYF	TGCAGTGCCCACCCCTGGGAGCGGGAGGAAGAGACCCAGTACTTC
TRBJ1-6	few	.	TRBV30	CAWNVRGDPLHF	TGTGCCTGGAATGTGCGGGGAGATCCCCTCCACTTT
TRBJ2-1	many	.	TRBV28	CASSSDPGDEQFF	TGTGCCAGCAGTTCCGACCCGGGGGATGAGCAGTTCTTC
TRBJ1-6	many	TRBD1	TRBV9	CASSSTGTASPLHF	TGTGCCAGCAGCTCGACCGGGACAGCTTCACCCCTCCACTTT
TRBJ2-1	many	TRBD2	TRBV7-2	CASSRGTTNEQFF	TGTGCCAGCAGCCGAGGGACTACCAATGAGCAGTTCTTC
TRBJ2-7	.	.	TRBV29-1	CSVDPGRNYEQYF	TGCAGCGTTGATCCGGGACGGAATTACGAGCAGTACTTC
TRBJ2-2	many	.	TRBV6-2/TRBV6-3	CASSPWTGRDPGELFF	TGTGCCAGCAGTCCTTGGACAGGGAGGGACCCCGGGGAGCTGTTTTTT
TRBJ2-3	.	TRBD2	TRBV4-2	CASSQDGGRTDTQYF	TGTGCCAGCAGCCAAGACGGCGGGAGGACAGATACGCAGTATTTT
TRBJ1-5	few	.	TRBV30	CASQGNDNQPQHF	TGTGCCTCTCAGGGGAACGACAATCAGCCCCAGCATTTT
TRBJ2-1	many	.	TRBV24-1	CATSDLTNARQFF	TGTGCCACCAGTGATTTAACTAATGCTCGGCAGTTCTTC
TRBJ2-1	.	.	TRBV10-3	CAISPQEVVNEQFF	TGTGCCATCAGCCCGCAGGAGGTCGTGAATGAGCAGTTCTTC
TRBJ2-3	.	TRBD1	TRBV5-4	CASSLWTGNTDTQYF	TGTGCCAGCAGCTTATGGACAGGAAATACAGATACGCAGTATTTT
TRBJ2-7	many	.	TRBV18	CASSPSSYEQYF	TGTGCCAGCAGCCCTAGCTCCTACGAGCAGTACTTC
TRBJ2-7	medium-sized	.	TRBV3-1	CASSQDVRDLTEQYF	TGTGCCAGCAGCCAAGACGTACGGGACCTGACCGAGCAGTACTTC
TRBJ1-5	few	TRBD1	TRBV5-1	CASSQTGYGDQPQHF	TGCGCCAGCAGCCAGACAGGGTATGGTGATCAGCCCCAGCATTTT
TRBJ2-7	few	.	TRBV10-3	CAISRSEGYEQYF	TGTGCCATCAGCCGAAGCGAGGGTTACGAGCAGTACTTC
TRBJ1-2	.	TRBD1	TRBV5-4	CASSPADRGPYGYTF	TGTGCCAGCAGCCCGGCGGACAGGGGGCCCTATGGCTACACCTTC
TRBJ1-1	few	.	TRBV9	CASSVARNTEAFF	TGTGCCAGCAGCGTAGCAAGGAACACTGAAGCTTTCTTT
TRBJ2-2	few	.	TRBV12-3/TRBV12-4	CASSLGVRANTGELFF	TGTGCCAGCAGTTTAGGTGTCCGAGCGAACACCGGGGAGCTGTTTTTT
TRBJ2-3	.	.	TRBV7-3	CASSLAHSTDTQYF	TGTGCCAGCAGCTTAGCACATAGCACAGATACGCAGTATTTT
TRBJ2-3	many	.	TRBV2	CASSESAREADTQYF	TGTGCCAGCAGTGAATCGGCTAGAGAGGCAGATACGCAGTATTTT
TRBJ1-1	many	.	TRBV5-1	CASSFRIMNTEAFF	TGCGCCAGCAGCTTTCGCATAATGAACACTGAAGCTTTCTTT
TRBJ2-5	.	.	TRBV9	CASSVGHPQETQYF	TGTGCCAGCAGCGTAGGGCATCCCCAAGAGACCCAGTACTTC
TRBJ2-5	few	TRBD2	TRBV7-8	CASKSGSGETQYF	TGTGCCAGCAAAAGCGGGAGTGGGGAGACCCAGTACTTC
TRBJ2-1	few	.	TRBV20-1	CSAMTRVVFNEQFF	TGCAGTGCTATGACTAGAGTTGTTTTCAATGAGCAGTTCTTC
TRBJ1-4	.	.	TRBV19	CASSPILGEKLFF	TGTGCCAGTAGTCCCATCCTGGGAGAAAAACTGTTTTTT
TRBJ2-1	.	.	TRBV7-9	CASSSPHKYEQFF	TGTGCCAGCAGCTCCCCCCACAAGTATGAGCAGTTCTTC
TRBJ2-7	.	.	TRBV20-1	CSAPSTSLHEQYF	TGCAGTGCTCCCTCAACTAGCCTACACGAGCAGTACTTC
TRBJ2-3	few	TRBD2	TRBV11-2	CASSQTYGTSGRASSTDTQYF	TGTGCCAGCAGCCAAACCTACGGGACTAGCGGGAGGGCCTCTAGCACAGATACGCAGTATTTT
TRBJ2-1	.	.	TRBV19	CASSFRAFSSYNEQFF	TGTGCCAGTAGTTTCCGCGCCTTCTCCTCCTACAATGAGCAGTTCTTC